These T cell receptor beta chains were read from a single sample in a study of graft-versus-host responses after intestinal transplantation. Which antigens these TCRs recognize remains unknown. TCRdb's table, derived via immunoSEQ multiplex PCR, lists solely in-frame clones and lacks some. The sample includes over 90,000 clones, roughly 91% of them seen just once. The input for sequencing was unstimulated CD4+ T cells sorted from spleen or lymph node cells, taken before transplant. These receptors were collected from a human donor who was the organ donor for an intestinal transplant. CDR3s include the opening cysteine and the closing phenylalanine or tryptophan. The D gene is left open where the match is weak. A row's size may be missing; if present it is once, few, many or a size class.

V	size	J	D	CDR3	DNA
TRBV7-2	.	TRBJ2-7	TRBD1	CASSLTGTGFYEQYF	TGTGCCAGCAGCTTAACCGGGACAGGTTTCTACGAGCAGTACTTC
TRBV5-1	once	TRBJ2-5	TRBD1	CASSPVYRGETQYF	TGCGCCAGCAGCCCGGTCTACAGGGGAGAGACCCAGTACTTC
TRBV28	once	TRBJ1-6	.	CASSFRQGNSPLHF	TGTGCCAGCAGTTTCCGGCAGGGTAATTCACCCCTCCACTTT
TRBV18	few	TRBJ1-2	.	CASSPRDYGYTF	TGTGCCAGCTCACCGAGGGATTACGGCTACACCTTC
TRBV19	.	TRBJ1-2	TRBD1	CASSGTGQGALGYTF	TGTGCCAGTAGTGGCACGGGACAGGGGGCGCTTGGCTACACCTTC
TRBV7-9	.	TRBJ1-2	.	CASSLSSGDYGYTF	TGTGCCAGCAGCTTAAGTTCCGGGGACTATGGCTACACCTTC
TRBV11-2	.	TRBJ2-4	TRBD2	CASSYSGGTIRNIQYF	TGTGCCAGCAGCTACTCGGGGGGGACTATTAGAAACATTCAGTACTTC
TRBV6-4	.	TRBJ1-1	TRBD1	CASSESPRQGTEAFF	TGTGCCAGCAGTGAATCCCCGCGACAGGGCACTGAAGCTTTCTTT
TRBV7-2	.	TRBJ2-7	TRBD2	CASSLGSSGYYEQYF	TGTGCCAGCAGCTTAGGATCTAGCGGATATTACGAGCAGTACTTC
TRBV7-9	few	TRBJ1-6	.	CASSLGDRISSPLHF	TGTGCCAGCAGCTTAGGAGACAGGATCTCTTCACCCCTCCACTTT
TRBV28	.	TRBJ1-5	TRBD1	CASTPLAQGTYQPQHF	TGTGCCAGCACCCCCCTGGCACAGGGGACGTATCAGCCCCAGCATTTT
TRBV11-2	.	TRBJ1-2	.	CASSDSYGYTF	TGTGCCAGCAGCGACAGCTATGGCTACACCTTC
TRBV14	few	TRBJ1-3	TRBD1	CASRQQGTGNTIYF	TGTGCCAGCAGGCAACAGGGGACTGGAAACACCATATATTTT
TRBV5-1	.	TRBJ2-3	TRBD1	CASSLRQGDKTDTQYF	TGCGCCAGCAGCCTACGACAGGGGGATAAAACAGATACGCAGTATTTT
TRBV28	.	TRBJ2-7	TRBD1	CATSGTGEYEQYF	TGTGCCACCTCCGGGACAGGGGAGTACGAGCAGTACTTC
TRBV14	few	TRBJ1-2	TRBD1	CASSQERGTGVNGYTF	TGTGCCAGCAGCCAAGAGAGGGGGACAGGGGTGAATGGCTACACCTTC
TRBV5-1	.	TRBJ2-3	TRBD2	CASSGRSGGPDTQYF	TGCGCCAGCAGCGGCCGTAGCGGGGGGCCCGATACGCAGTATTTT
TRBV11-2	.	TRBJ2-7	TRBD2	CASSFRTSGGHGEQYF	TGTGCCAGCAGCTTCCGGACTAGCGGGGGGCATGGGGAGCAGTACTTC
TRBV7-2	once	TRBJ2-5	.	CASSSDNKETQYF	TGTGCCAGCAGCTCCGACAATAAAGAGACCCAGTACTTC
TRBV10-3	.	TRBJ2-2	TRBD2	CAISRLAGGENTGELFF	TGTGCCATCAGTAGGCTAGCGGGGGGAGAGAACACCGGGGAGCTGTTTTTT
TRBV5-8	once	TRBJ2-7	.	CASSLPRLGGARGTYEQYF	TGTGCCAGCAGCTTGCCCCGATTGGGCGGGGCCCGGGGAACCTACGAGCAGTACTTC
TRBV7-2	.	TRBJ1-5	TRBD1	CASSLDYRGFSNQPQHF	TGTGCCAGCAGCTTGGACTACAGGGGCTTTAGCAATCAGCCCCAGCATTTT
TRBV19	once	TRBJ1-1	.	CASSTRPSGEAFF	TGTGCCAGTAGTACCAGACCGAGCGGTGAAGCTTTCTTT